This entry lists 18 T cell receptor beta chains sequenced from one sample in a study of cytotoxic CD8 clonotypes in ibrutinib-treated CLL. Clones were read by immunoSEQ multiplex PCR, and TCRdb kept only the in-frame ones, dropping some. The sample shows 50,000 to 60,000 clones, approximately 87% of them seen only once. The specimen comprised PBMCs, sampled after 24 months of ibrutinib treatment. The source is a human donor with chronic lymphocytic leukemia.

This clone came up a few times. The V call is TRBV6-5, the J call TRBJ1-2; tentative D call: TRBD1 (5 bases). Germline V CDR1 and CDR2: MNHEY, SVGAGI. This CDR3 has 14 amino acids. V was shortened by 6 bases and J by 0 bases, with 11 bases between the two germline ends. The DNA for the CDR3 is TGTGCCAGCAGCCGGGGCAGAACTAACTATGGCTACACCTTC. This translates into CASSRGRTNYGYTF.

The chain is built from TRBV30 and TRBJ1-2; D call uncertain. CDR1 and CDR2 from the germline V gene are GTSNPN and SVGIG (reference sequence). Trimming shortened V by 5 bases and J by 8 bases, and 12 bases separated the two germline ends. This CDR3 comprises 11 residues. As DNA, the CDR3 is TGTGCCTGGGACTTGGCGGGAGGCTACACCTTC. Protein sequence: CAWDLAGGYTF.

The V and J genes are TRBV5-4 and TRBJ2-5; D not resolved. Germline V CDR1 and CDR2: SGHNT, YYREEE (reference sequence). Trimming removed 4 bases at V and 1 base at J, with 11 bases between. The length of the CDR3 is 14 residues. As DNA, the CDR3 is TGTGCCAGCAGCCCTTGGAGCTCCCAAGAGACCCAGTACTTC. Translating it yields CASSPWSSQETQYF.

The rearrangement links TRBV6-4 to TRBJ2-6; D possibly uses TRBD1 or TRBD2 (6 bases each). From germline, CDR1 is MRHNA and CDR2 SNTAGT. The CDR3 length is 16 residues. Trimming removed 3 bases from V and 4 bases from J, with 13 bases in between. The CDR3 DNA sequence: TGTGCCAGCAGTGATGGAGGGGGGTCAGGGGCCAACGTCCTGACTTTC. Translating it yields CASSDGGGSGANVLTF.

This sequence joins TRBV4-2 and TRBJ2-3; perhaps TRBD2 as D (5 bases). The germline gives CDR1 LGHNA, CDR2 YNFKEQ. The V end lost 0 bases, the J end lost 5 bases, and 15 bases lay between the germline ends. CDR3 length equals 16 residues. CDR3 in DNA: TGTGCCAGCAGCCAAGATAGTGCCGCAGGAGGAGATACGCAGTATTTT. Its translation is CASSQDSAAGGDTQYF.

Only a few counts were recorded for this clone. The rearrangement joins TRBV7-9 to TRBJ2-2; D not resolved. The CDR3 is 14 residues long. From germline, CDR1 is SEHNR and CDR2 FQNEAQ (reference sequence). V lost 1 base to trimming and J lost 2 bases, with 5 bases between them. The CDR3, as DNA: TGTGCCAGCAGCTTAGGGCAAAACACCGGGGAGCTGTTTTTT. The encoded protein is CASSLGQNTGELFF.

The CDR3 reads CASSHGGTLLDSGNTIYF. CDR3 nucleotides: TGTGCCAGCAGCCACGGGGGGACTTTGCTTGACTCTGGAAACACCATATATTTT. The chain uses TRBV11-2 and TRBJ1-3, with D perhaps matching TRBD1 (5 bases). Germline assignment: CDR1 SGHAT and CDR2 FQNNGV. Trimming stripped 5 bases from V and 0 bases from J, with 20 bases between. This CDR3 is built from 18 residues.

In this sample, this clone turned up once. The rearrangement links TRBV7-9 to TRBJ2-2, with no clear D. Germline loops: CDR1 SEHNR, CDR2 FQNEAQ (reference sequence). This CDR3 spans 14 amino acids. Trimming took off 5 bases at V and 1 base at J, with 8 bases between the two ends. The CDR3 DNA reads TGTGCCAGCAGCATCGGACGGAACACCGGGGAGCTGTTTTTT. Protein product: CASSIGRNTGELFF.

The chain is built from TRBV18 and TRBJ2-1; the match to TRBD2 covers 11 bases. The CDR3 runs 15 residues. The germline V gene has CDR1 KGHSH and CDR2 LQKENI. Losses at the gene ends were 3 bases for V and 5 bases for J; bases not matched to a gene: 3. Here the CDR3 reads CASSPGTSGHNEQFF. Written as DNA, the CDR3 is TGTGCCAGCTCACCCGGGACTAGCGGTCACAATGAGCAGTTCTTC.

This clone was picked up one time. V usage is TRBV18 and J usage is TRBJ2-1; TRBD2 matches 12 bases. This CDR3 has 15 residues. The J segment lost 7 bases and the V segment lost 4 bases, leaving 5 bases of the junction unmatched. Germline CDR1 KGHSH, CDR2 LQKENI. CDR3: CASSLRLAGENEQFF. The CDR3 region has the DNA TGTGCCAGCTCACTGCGACTAGCGGGAGAAAATGAGCAGTTCTTC.

The gene calls are TRBV19 and TRBJ2-1; D might be TRBD2 (5 bases). V lost 6 bases to trimming and J lost 8 bases, with 20 bases between them. Germline V gives CDR1 LNHDA, CDR2 SQIVND (reference sequence). The CDR3 length is 15 residues. The CDR3 DNA is TGTGCCAGTAGCATCGGACTGACCCCCCAGGATGAGCAGTTCTTC. Translation gives CASSIGLTPQDEQFF.

The rearrangement links TRBV5-1 to TRBJ2-7; weak D call: TRBD1 (5 bases). Trimming cost V 4 bases and J 5 bases, with 16 bases left between them. Germline lookup yields CDR1 SGHRS and CDR2 YFSETQ. This CDR3 is built from 14 residues. The CDR3 protein is CASSTIQGENEQYF. The CDR3 bases are TGCGCCAGCAGCACAATTCAGGGCGAGAACGAGCAGTACTTC.

The chain employs TRBV6-4 and TRBJ2-2; 7 bases are a match to TRBD2. The CDR3 spans 16 residues. The V and J ends lost 5 bases and 3 bases, in that order; junction bases with no gene match: 9. The germline V gene encodes CDR1 MRHNA and CDR2 SNTAGT. As DNA, the CDR3 is TGTGCCAGCAGTTTTATGGCGGGAGTGGACACCGGGGAGCTGTTTTTT. Translation: CASSFMAGVDTGELFF.

V usage is TRBV21-1 and J usage is TRBJ1-4. TRBV21-1 is a known pseudogene. The CDR3 has 15 amino acids. CDR3 in amino acids: CASSNRDLLVCGLFF. The DNA of the CDR3 is TGTGCCAGCAGCAACCGGGACCTCCTAGTTTGCGGACTGTTTTTT.

CDR3 sequence: CASSPPTGSSDTQYF. The CDR3, as DNA: TGCGCCAGCAGCCCCCCGACAGGGTCATCAGATACGCAGTATTTT. This chain uses TRBV5-1 with TRBJ2-3, with 7 bases that match TRBD1. Germline-derived CDR1 and CDR2 are SGHRS and YFSETQ. V shed 4 bases and J 4 bases; nucleotides not matched to a gene: 9. The CDR3 extends over 15 amino acids.

This sequence joins TRBV11-3 and TRBJ2-2, with 10 bases lining up with TRBD2. Germline trimming cut 4 bases from V and 7 bases from J; bases unmatched to any gene: 6. The CDR3 sequence is 15 residues long. Germline V lookup: CDR1 SGHNT, CDR2 YENEEA. The DNA of the CDR3 is TGTGCCAGCAGCTCTCTAGCGGGAGTGGGCGGGGAGCTGTTTTTT. It is translated as CASSSLAGVGGELFF.

A few counts support this clone. The rearrangement joins TRBV5-4 to TRBJ1-1, with D maybe TRBD1 (5 bases). Germline lookup yields CDR1 SGHNT and CDR2 YYREEE (reference sequence). Trimming took off 2 bases at V and 0 bases at J, with 8 bases between the two ends. The CDR3 sequence is 14 residues long. CDR3 amino acids: CASSLDSLNTEAFF. DNA of the CDR3: TGTGCCAGCAGCTTAGACAGCCTGAACACTGAAGCTTTCTTT.

The rearrangement joins TRBV4-1 to TRBJ2-3; 8 nucleotides line up with TRBD2. The V segment lost 0 bases and the J segment 8 bases; nucleotides outside the gene matches: 10. There are 16 residues in the CDR3. Germline lookup yields CDR1 MGHRA and CDR2 YSYEKL. The CDR3 DNA is TGCGCCAGCAGCCAAGAGGGGGGGACTAGTCTAACTACGCAGTATTTT. Translating gives CASSQEGGTSLTTQYF.